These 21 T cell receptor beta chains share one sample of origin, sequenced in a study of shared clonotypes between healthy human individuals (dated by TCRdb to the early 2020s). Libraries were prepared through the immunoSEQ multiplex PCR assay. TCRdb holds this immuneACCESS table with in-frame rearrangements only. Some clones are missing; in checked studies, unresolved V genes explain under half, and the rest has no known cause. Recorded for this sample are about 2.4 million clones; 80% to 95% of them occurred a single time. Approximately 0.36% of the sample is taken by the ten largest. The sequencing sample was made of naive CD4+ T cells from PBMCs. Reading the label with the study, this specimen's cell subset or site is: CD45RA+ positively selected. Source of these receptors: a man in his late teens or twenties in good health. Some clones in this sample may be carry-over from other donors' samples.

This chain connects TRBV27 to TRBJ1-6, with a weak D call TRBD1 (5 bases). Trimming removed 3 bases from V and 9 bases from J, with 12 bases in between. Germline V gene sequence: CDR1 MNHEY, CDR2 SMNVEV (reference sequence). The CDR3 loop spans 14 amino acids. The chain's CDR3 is CASSLVGQGSPLHF. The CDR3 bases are TGTGCCAGCAGTTTGGTCGGGCAGGGTTCACCCCTCCACTTT.

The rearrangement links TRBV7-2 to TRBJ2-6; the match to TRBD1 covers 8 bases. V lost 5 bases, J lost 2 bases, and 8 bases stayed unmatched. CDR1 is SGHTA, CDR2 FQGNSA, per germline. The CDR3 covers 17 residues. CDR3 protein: CASSTRQGRTGANVLTF. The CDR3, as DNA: TGTGCCAGCAGCACCCGACAGGGGCGAACTGGGGCCAACGTCCTGACTTTC. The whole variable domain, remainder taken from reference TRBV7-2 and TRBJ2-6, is GAGVSQSPSNKVTEKGKDVELRCDPISGHTALYWYRQSLGQGLEFLIYFQGNSAPDKSGLPSDRFSAERTGGSVSTLTIQRTQQEDSAVYLCASSTRQGRTGANVLTFGAGSRLTVL.

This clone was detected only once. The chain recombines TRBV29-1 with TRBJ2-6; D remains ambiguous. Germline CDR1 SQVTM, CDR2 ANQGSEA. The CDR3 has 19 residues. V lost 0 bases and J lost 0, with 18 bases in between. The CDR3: CSVEDPIRTELSGANVLTF. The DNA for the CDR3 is TGCAGCGTTGAAGATCCTATACGGACGGAACTCTCTGGGGCCAACGTCCTGACTTTC.

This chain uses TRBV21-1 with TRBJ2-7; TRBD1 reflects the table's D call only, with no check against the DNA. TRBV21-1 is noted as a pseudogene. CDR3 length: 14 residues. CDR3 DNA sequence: TGTGCCAGCACGACAGACAAAAGCTCCTACGAGCAGTACTTC. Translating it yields CASTTDKSSYEQYF.

CDR3 nucleotide sequence: TGTGCCAGCAGCTTACTACACGCAGATACGCAGTATTTT. Protein sequence: CASSLLHADTQYF. The V call is TRBV7-2, the J call TRBJ2-3, with D hard to call. This CDR3 has 13 residues. Per the germline V gene, CDR1 is SGHTA and CDR2 is FQGNSA. Trimming removed 2 bases at V and 4 bases at J, with 7 bases between.

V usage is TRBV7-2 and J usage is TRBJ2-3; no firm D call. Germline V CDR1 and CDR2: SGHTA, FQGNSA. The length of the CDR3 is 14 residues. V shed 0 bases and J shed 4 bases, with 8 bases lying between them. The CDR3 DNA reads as TGTGCCAGCAGCTTAGCTTATCTTGCAGATACGCAGTATTTT. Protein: CASSLAYLADTQYF.

Here the CDR3 reads CASSLVRAAGGPLYNEQFF. The DNA of the CDR3 is TGCGCCAGCAGCTTGGTGAGGGCAGCGGGAGGCCCGCTATACAATGAGCAGTTCTTC. The rearrangement joins TRBV5-1 to TRBJ2-1, with TRBD2 matching 9 bases. The V and J ends lost 0 bases and 4 bases, in that order; junction bases with no gene match: 14. This CDR3 has 19 amino acids. From germline, CDR1 is SGHRS and CDR2 YFSETQ.

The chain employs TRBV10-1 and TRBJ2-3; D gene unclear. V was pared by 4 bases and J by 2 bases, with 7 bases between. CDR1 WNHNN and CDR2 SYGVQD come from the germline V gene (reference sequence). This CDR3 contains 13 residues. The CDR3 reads CASSAMVTDTQYF. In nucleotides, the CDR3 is TGCGCCAGCAGTGCAATGGTCACAGATACGCAGTATTTT.

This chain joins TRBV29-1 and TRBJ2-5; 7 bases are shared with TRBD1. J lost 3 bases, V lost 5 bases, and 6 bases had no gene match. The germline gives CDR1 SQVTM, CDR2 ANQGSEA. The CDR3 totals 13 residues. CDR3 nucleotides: TGCAGCGTTACCCGGACAGGCGAAGAGACCCAGTACTTC. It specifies CSVTRTGEETQYF.

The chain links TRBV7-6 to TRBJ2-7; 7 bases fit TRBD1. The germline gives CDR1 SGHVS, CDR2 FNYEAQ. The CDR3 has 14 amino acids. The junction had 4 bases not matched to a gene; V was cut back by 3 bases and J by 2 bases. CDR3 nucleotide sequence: TGTGCCAGCAGCTTCCGGGACAGTACCTACGAGCAGTACTTC. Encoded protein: CASSFRDSTYEQYF. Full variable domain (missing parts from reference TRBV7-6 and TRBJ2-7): GAGVSQSPRYKVTKRGQDVALRCDPISGHVSLYWYRQALGQGPEFLTYFNYEAQQDKSGLPNDRFSAERPEGSISTLTIQRTEQRDSAMYRCASSFRDSTYEQYFGPGTRLTVT.

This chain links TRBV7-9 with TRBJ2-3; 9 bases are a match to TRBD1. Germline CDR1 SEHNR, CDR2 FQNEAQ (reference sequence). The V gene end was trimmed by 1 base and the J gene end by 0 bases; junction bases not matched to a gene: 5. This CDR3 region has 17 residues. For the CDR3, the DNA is TGTGCCAGCAGCTTAGGAACAGGGGGCCCAAGCACAGATACGCAGTATTTT. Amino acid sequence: CASSLGTGGPSTDTQYF.

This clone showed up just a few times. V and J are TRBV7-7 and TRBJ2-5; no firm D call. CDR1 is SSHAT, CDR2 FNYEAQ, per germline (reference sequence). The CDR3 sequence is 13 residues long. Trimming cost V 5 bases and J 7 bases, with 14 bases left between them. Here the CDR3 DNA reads TGTGCCAGCAGCCGCGACCTCGTTGGGACCCAGTACTTC. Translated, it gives CASSRDLVGTQYF.

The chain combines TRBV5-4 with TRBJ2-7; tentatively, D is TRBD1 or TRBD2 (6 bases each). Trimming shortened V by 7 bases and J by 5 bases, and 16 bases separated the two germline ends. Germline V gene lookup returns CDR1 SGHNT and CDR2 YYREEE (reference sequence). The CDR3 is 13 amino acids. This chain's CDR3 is CASSRGDSHEQYF. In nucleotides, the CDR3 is TGTGCCAGCTCTAGGGGGGATTCCCACGAGCAGTACTTC.

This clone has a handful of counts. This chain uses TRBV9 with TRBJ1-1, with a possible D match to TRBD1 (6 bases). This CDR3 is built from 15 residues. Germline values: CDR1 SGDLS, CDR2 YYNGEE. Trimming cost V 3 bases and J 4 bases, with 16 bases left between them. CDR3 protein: CASSAEWQGITEAFF. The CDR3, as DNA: TGTGCCAGCAGCGCGGAGTGGCAGGGGATCACTGAAGCTTTCTTT.

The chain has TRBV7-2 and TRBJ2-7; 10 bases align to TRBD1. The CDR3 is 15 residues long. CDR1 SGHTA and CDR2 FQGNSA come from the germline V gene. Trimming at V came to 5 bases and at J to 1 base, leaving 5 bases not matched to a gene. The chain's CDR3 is CASSPDRGFSYEQYF. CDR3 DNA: TGTGCCAGCAGCCCGGACAGGGGGTTTTCCTACGAGCAGTACTTC.

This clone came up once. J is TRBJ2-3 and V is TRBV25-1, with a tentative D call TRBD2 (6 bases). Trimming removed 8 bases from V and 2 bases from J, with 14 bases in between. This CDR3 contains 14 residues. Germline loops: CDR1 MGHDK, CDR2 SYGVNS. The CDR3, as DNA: TGTGCCAGCGGAAATAGCGGCCCCACAGATACGCAGTATTTT. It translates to CASGNSGPTDTQYF.

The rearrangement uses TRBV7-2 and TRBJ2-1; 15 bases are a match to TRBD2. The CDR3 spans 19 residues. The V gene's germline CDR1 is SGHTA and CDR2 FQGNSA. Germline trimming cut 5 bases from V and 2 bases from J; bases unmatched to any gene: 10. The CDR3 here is CASSPLAGTSGRTYNEQFF. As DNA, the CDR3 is TGTGCCAGCAGCCCGCTGGCCGGGACTAGCGGGAGGACCTACAATGAGCAGTTCTTC.

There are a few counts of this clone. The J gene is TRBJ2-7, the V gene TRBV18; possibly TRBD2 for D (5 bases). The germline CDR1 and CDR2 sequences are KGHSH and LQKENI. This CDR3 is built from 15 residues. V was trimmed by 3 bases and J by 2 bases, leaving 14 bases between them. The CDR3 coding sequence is TGTGCCAGCTCACCTTCCGGCGGGCAGGCCTACGAGCAGTACTTC. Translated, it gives CASSPSGGQAYEQYF.

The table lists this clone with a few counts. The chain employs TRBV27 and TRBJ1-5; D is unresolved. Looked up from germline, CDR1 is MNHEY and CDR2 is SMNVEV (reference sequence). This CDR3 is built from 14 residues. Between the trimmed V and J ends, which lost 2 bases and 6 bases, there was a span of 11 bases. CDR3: CASSLVGIGQPQHF. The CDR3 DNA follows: TGTGCCAGCAGTTTAGTGGGGATAGGTCAGCCCCAGCATTTT.

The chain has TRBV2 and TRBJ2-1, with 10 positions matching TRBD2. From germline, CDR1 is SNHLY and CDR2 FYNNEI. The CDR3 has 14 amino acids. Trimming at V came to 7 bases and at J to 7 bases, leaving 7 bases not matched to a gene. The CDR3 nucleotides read TGTGCCAGCAACTCAGCGGGAGGGGCTAATGAGCAGTTCTTC. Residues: CASNSAGGANEQFF.

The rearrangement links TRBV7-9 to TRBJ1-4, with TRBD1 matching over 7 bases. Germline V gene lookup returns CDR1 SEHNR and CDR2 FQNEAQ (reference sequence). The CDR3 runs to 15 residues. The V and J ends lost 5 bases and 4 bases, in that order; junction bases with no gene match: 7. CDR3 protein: CASSPGQAFNEKLFF. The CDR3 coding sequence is TGTGCCAGCAGCCCCGGACAGGCGTTTAATGAAAAACTGTTTTTT.